This TCR beta chain was obtained from a study of T-cell reconstitution after alpha-beta-depleted transplantation in children. Remarks on this clonotype: Its antigen remains unidentified.

The CDR3 is made up of 15 amino acids. The V and J ends lost 0 bases and 2 bases, in that order; junction bases with no gene match: 3. Per germline, CDR1 SGHVS and CDR2 FQNEAQ. Unique molecular identifiers were built into the TCRbeta library. TCRdb ran MiXCR on the PCR reads and lists one entry per CDR3 protein. Seen here are some 290,000 distinct CDR3 sequences, around 25% observed once, and the top ten hold approximately 10%. Findings of the study overall: Diversity and T-cell counts at one year after transplant derived mostly from new T cells. Diversity of TCRbeta at day 60 was high in some patients, arising from surviving recipient T cells and thymic progenitors. Several hundred expanded graft clones reportedly were the source of alpha-beta T cells about two months after transplant.

The chain employs TRBV7-8 and TRBJ1-1, with 7 bases matching TRBD1. The receptor comes from a male patient younger than 18 who had a stem cell transplant for acute lymphoblastic leukemia, so the T cells may come from the graft donor. The sample in question was PBMCs, mostly from graft donor cells, obtained 180 days after TCRalphabeta/CD19-depleted stem cell transplant. For the CDR3, the DNA is TGTGCCAGCAGCTTAGCGGGGACAGTTAACACTGAAGCTTTCTTT. Amino acids: CASSLAGTVNTEAFF.